These T cell receptor beta chains were read from a single sample in a study of control samples from healthy donors and cancer patients. The assay was immunoSEQ multiplex PCR, and TCRdb's table has in-frame clones only and misses some. The profile shows about 85,000 clones, roughly nine tenths of them singletons. Specimen: blood. The source of these receptors is a woman aged 60-70 years in good health. Both conserved end residues are part of each CDR3. The order of the fields is V gene, J gene, clone size, D gene, CDR3 DNA, CDR3 protein. The D gene is left open where the match is weak. Not all rows give a size; the values are once, few, many and, for expanded clones, a class.

TRBV4-2,TRBJ1-2,.,.,TGTGCCAGCAGCCAAGATCGAGCAGGCTATGGCTACACCTTC,CASSQDRAGYGYTF
TRBV2,TRBJ1-1,.,.,TGTGCCAGCAGTGAACAGGGGCTGGAGGAGACTGAAGCTTTCTTT,CASSEQGLEETEAFF
TRBV15,TRBJ1-4,.,.,TGTGCCACCAGGACGGAGAAATATGAAAAACTGTTTTTT,CATRTEKYEKLFF
TRBV29-1,TRBJ1-1,few,.,TGCAGCGTTGGCCAGGGCCGGGGGAGGACTGAAGCTTTCTTT,CSVGQGRGRTEAFF
TRBV12-5,TRBJ2-6,.,.,TGTGCTAGTGGTTTGGACCCCCCTCTCGGGGCCAACGTCCTGACTTTC,CASGLDPPLGANVLTF
TRBV2,TRBJ2-1,.,TRBD2,TGTGCCAGCAGTGAAGGTACCTCTAGCGGGAAGAATGAGCAGTTCTTC,CASSEGTSSGKNEQFF
TRBV6-4,TRBJ2-1,.,.,TGTGCCAGCAGTCGGTCTAGGGGCGGCAATGAGCAGTTCTTC,CASSRSRGGNEQFF
TRBV2,TRBJ2-5,.,TRBD1,TGTGCCAGCAGCGACTCCGGGACAGGGGGAGAGACCCAGTACTTC,CASSDSGTGGETQYF
TRBV2,TRBJ1-5,once,.,TGTGCCAGCAACCCCAACAGGGTGGGTCAGCCCCAGCATTTT,CASNPNRVGQPQHF
TRBV30,TRBJ1-3,.,.,TGTGCCTGGCTGACAGACTCTGGAAACACCATATATTTT,CAWLTDSGNTIYF
TRBV6-2/TRBV6-3,TRBJ1-5,.,TRBD1,TGTGCCAGCAGTGCATCGGGACAGGGGGTTCAGCCCCAGCATTTT,CASSASGQGVQPQHF
TRBV3-1/TRBV3-2,TRBJ1-6,.,TRBD1,TGTGCCAGCAGCCCCGACAGGGGCGACGTCTATAATTCACCCCTCCACTTT,CASSPDRGDVYNSPLHF
TRBV5-1,TRBJ1-4,.,TRBD1,TGCGCCAGCAGCTTGGGGACAGGGAAAAATGAAAAACTGTTTTTT,CASSLGTGKNEKLFF
TRBV3-1/TRBV3-2,TRBJ1-5,.,.,TGTGCCAGCAGCCAGGAGATGGGGGGAAATCAGCCCCAGCATTTT,CASSQEMGGNQPQHF
TRBV5-1,TRBJ1-1,once,.,TGCGCCAGCAGCCTAACGGGGAACACTGAAGCTTTCTTT,CASSLTGNTEAFF
TRBV5-1,TRBJ2-3,.,.,TGCGCCAGCAGCTTGGTACGCGGGGGCGCAGATACGCAGTATTTT,CASSLVRGGADTQYF
TRBV7-2,TRBJ1-2,once,.,TGTGCCAGCAGCTTAAGTGTAGGGAACTATGGCTACACCTTC,CASSLSVGNYGYTF
TRBV5-1,TRBJ1-1,.,TRBD1,TGCGCCAGCAGCTTGGTCCCAGGGGGCACTGAAGCTTTCTTT,CASSLVPGGTEAFF
TRBV28,TRBJ1-2,.,.,TGTGCCAGCAGTCCCCCCTGGGGGGCTGGCTACACCTTC,CASSPPWGAGYTF
TRBV10-1,TRBJ1-6,.,.,TGCGCCAGCAGTGAGATGGGGGGGGCCAAACCGAGCTCCTATAATTCACCCCTCCACTTT,CASSEMGGAKPSSYNSPLHF
TRBV29-1,TRBJ2-1,.,.,TGCAGCGGCCTGGGTGGGGGCAAGAGCTCCTACAATGAGCAGTTCTTC,CSGLGGGKSSYNEQFF
TRBV19,TRBJ2-4,.,.,TGTGCCAGTAGTACGACCTATGAAAACATTCAGTACTTC,CASSTTYENIQYF
TRBV25-1,TRBJ1-4,.,.,TGTGCCAGCAGTGAAGGTTTTAAGGCATTAAATGAAAAACTGTTTTTT,CASSEGFKALNEKLFF
TRBV10-3,TRBJ2-1,.,TRBD2,TGTGCCATCGGGGAATTTGGGACTAGCGGGAATCGTGGGAATGAGCAGTTCTTC,CAIGEFGTSGNRGNEQFF
TRBV9,TRBJ2-1,.,.,TGTGCCTCGGGGGAAGGCCTTTCCTACAATGAGCAGTTCTTC,CASGEGLSYNEQFF
TRBV18,TRBJ2-7,.,.,TGTGCCAGCTCACCATTTGCTTTTGGAGGGTACGAGCAGTACTTC,CASSPFAFGGYEQYF
TRBV6-5,TRBJ1-1,.,TRBD1,TGTGCCAGCAGGGGGAGGGCAGGGGGGAACACTGAAGCTTTCTTT,CASRGRAGGNTEAFF
TRBV27,TRBJ2-7,once,.,TGTGCCAGCGCTACAAAAAGTCGAGGACAGACTATTCGGGAACCCTACGAGCAGTACTTC,CASATKSRGQTIREPYEQYF
TRBV27,TRBJ1-5,.,.,TGTGCCAGCAGTTTATACTATAGCAATCAGCCCCAGCATTTT,CASSLYYSNQPQHF
TRBV5-4,TRBJ2-7,few,TRBD1,TGTGCCAGCAGAAGGGACAGGGGTCCCTACGAGCAGTACTTC,CASRRDRGPYEQYF
TRBV3-1/TRBV3-2,TRBJ1-2,.,TRBD1,TGTGCCAGCAGCCACCTTGGACAGGGGGAGAGCTATGGCTACACCTTC,CASSHLGQGESYGYTF
TRBV5-4,TRBJ2-1,.,TRBD2,TGTGCCAGCAGCTTGGGGGGAGCGGGAGGGCACAATGAGCAGTTCTTC,CASSLGGAGGHNEQFF
TRBV7-9,TRBJ1-2,.,.,TGTGCCAGCAGCTTTCCCCCGGCTTATGGCTACACCTTC,CASSFPPAYGYTF
TRBV6-5,TRBJ2-1,few,.,TGTGCCAGCACCCCCGAGCCACACAATGAGCAGTTCTTC,CASTPEPHNEQFF
TRBV6-6,TRBJ2-7,.,TRBD2,TGTGCCAGTGGACTAGCGGGTCCCTACGAGCAGTACTTC,CASGLAGPYEQYF
TRBV28,TRBJ2-7,.,TRBD2,TGTGCCAGCAGTTTCGGGGACGGGAGGCCTCGAAACACCTACGAGCAGTACTTC,CASSFGDGRPRNTYEQYF
TRBV6-6,TRBJ1-2,.,.,TGTGCCAGCAGTTACTCGATAGGGGACTATGGCTACACCTTC,CASSYSIGDYGYTF
TRBV19,TRBJ1-6,few,.,TGTGCCAGTAGTCCGGACAGTTTCGCCTATAATTCACCCCTCCACTTT,CASSPDSFAYNSPLHF
TRBV5-4,TRBJ1-6,once,.,TGTGCCAGCAGCCCGGAACCAGGGCGGGGGAATTCACCCCTCCACTTT,CASSPEPGRGNSPLHF
TRBV15,TRBJ2-7,large,TRBD1,TGTGCCACCAGCAGGGACAGGGAGGTCCACGAGCAGTACTTC,CATSRDREVHEQYF
TRBV2,TRBJ2-3,.,TRBD1,TGTGCCAGCACACTTGGGGCAGGGGGCTGGACAGATACGCAGTATTTT,CASTLGAGGWTDTQYF